This TCR beta chain is from a study of control samples from healthy donors and cancer patients. The CDR3 sequence is 15 residues long. V was cut by 1 base and J by 5 bases, with 17 bases left in between. Germline V CDR1 and CDR2: GTSNPN, SVGIG (reference sequence). The protocol was immunoSEQ multiplex PCR, while the TCRdb copy is restricted to in-frame clones and leaves out a portion. The sample consists of about 130,000 clones, just over 90% of them appearing once. The gene calls are TRBV30 and TRBJ1-1; D remains ambiguous. This TCR was sampled from a man in his fifties or sixties with head and neck cancer. Material: PBMCs. CDR3 sequence: CAWSAGSSRETEAFF. CDR3 DNA sequence: TGTGCCTGGAGTGCGGGTAGCTCGAGGGAGACTGAAGCTTTCTTT.